Shown below are 29 T cell receptor beta chains from a single sample sequenced in a study of tumor-infiltrating lymphocytes in primary liver carcinoma. TCR beta cDNA came from roughly 0.45 ug total RNA, primed with a constant-region primer. ARM-PCR, slightly modified, supplied the TCR beta libraries through three nested multiplex PCR rounds. The study ran its first two PCR rounds for roughly 10 cycles each, using TRBV1-TRBV30 forward primers and a C-beta reverse primer. TCRdb called the multiplex PCR reads again in MiXCR, with one record for every CDR3 protein. The table has over 95,000 distinct CDR3 sequences, about 70% seen once; the top ten hold 7.5% to 10%. Each 20-30 mg portion of unsorted bulk tissue served as the source for co-extraction of RNA and DNA. Sample: liver tumor tissue from sampling region 5. Subset reported: tumor region T5, tumor centre. All receptors come from a woman aged 55 to 70 with primary liver carcinoma and hepatitis B virus infection.

As regards this clonotype: Just one base apart from a much larger clone, this may be a read error. The CDR3 region is CASSQLMLGFGETQYF. CDR3 in DNA: TGTGCCAGCAGCCAACTTATGTTAGGCTTTGGAGAGACCCAGTACTTC. The chain has TRBV14 and TRBJ2-5; D ambiguous. The CDR3 has 16 amino acids. From germline, CDR1 is SGHDN and CDR2 FVKESK. Between the trimmed V and J ends, which lost 2 bases and 4 bases, there was a span of 17 bases.

Remarks on this clonotype: The junction and the germline gene differ at one end; a read error may be behind it. This chain links TRBV6-5 with TRBJ1-1; no clear D. The CDR3 has 14 amino acids. Germline assignment: CDR1 MNHEY and CDR2 SVGAGI. CDR3 bases: TGTGCCTGCAGTTACTCGACGGGTAACACTGCAGCTTTCTTT. It specifies CACSYSTGNTAAFF.

A single count supports this clonotype. At one end, the junction sequence differs from germline, possibly due to a read error. The chain couples TRBV29-1 to TRBJ2-2; D call uncertain. The CDR3 totals 12 residues. In germline, CDR1 is SQVTM, CDR2 ANQGSEA. The CDR3 sequence: CSIEYHAGELFF. For the CDR3, the DNA is TGCAGCATTGAATACCACGCCGGGGAGCTGTTTTTT.

To note about this clonotype: At one end, the junction sequence differs from germline, possibly due to a read error. The chain links TRBV5-1 to TRBJ2-2; 8 nucleotides align to TRBD1. Germline CDR1 reads SGHRS; CDR2 reads YFSETQ. The CDR3 spans 16 residues. The CDR3 nucleotides read TGCGCCAGCAGCTGGAGTCCAGGGGGCAACGCCGGGGAGCTGTCTTTT. Its protein is CASSWSPGGNAGELSF.

The rearrangement joins TRBV6-5 to TRBJ2-7, with 8 bases aligning to TRBD2. Germline V gene sequence: CDR1 MNHEY, CDR2 SVGAGI. Trimming cost V 2 bases and J 8 bases; bases outside gene matches: 14. The length of the CDR3 is 16 residues. The CDR3 loop is CASSYQPVAGPCKQYF. The CDR3, as DNA: TGTGCCAGCAGTTACCAACCGGTAGCGGGACCCTGCAAGCAGTACTTC.

Turning to this clonotype: A read error may explain this, as a much larger clone is one base away. The chain uses TRBV4-1 and TRBJ1-4; D uncertain. The CDR3 consists of 18 residues. Germline CDR1 and CDR2: MGHRA and YSYEKL. The V end was cut by 0 bases, the J end by 0 bases, with 14 bases between. This chain's CDR3 is CASSQERTVGATNEKLFF. The CDR3 coding sequence is TGCGCCAGCAGCCAAGAACGAACAGTAGGTGCAACTAATGAAAAACTGTTTTTT.

The DNA of the CDR3 is TGTGCCAGCAGCTTAGTTCGGCGGCAGGAGTACGAGCAGTACTTC. It yields the protein CASSLVRRQEYEQYF. The chain couples TRBV11-3 to TRBJ2-7; D unclear. Trimming cost V 1 base and J 4 bases, with 14 bases left between them. Germline CDR1 SGHNT, CDR2 YENEEA. The CDR3 consists of 15 residues.

This clonotype was counted ten times or more. The chain links TRBV28 to TRBJ1-1, with TRBD1 as a possible D gene (5 bases). This CDR3 region has 12 residues. With 3 bases removed from V and 3 bases from J, the gap between germline ends came to 5 bases. Germline CDR1 MDHEN, CDR2 SYDVKM. The CDR3 reads CASSLGHTEAFF. The CDR3 DNA reads TGTGCCAGCAGTTTGGGGCACACTGAAGCTTTCTTT.

A word on this clonotype: At one of its ends the junction is not consistent with the germline gene, which may arise from a read error. The chain employs TRBV11-1 and TRBJ2-5, with unresolved D. CDR1 and CDR2 from the germline V gene are SGHAT and FQDESV (reference sequence). This CDR3 comprises 16 residues. CDR3 sequence: CARSLVGRGRQETQYF. The CDR3 DNA sequence: TGTGCCAGGAGCTTAGTGGGTCGAGGACGCCAAGAGACCCAGTACTTC.

This clonotype has ten or more counts. The chain is built from TRBV6-1 and TRBJ2-3, with a weak D call TRBD1 (5 bases). The V end was cut by 7 bases, the J end by 4 bases, with 15 bases between. CDR1 and CDR2 (germline): MNHNS, SASEGT. CDR3 length equals 14 residues. The CDR3 sequence is CASTRQHGADTQYF. CDR3 DNA sequence: TGTGCCAGCACAAGACAGCATGGCGCAGATACGCAGTATTTT.

This clonotype was recorded at least ten times. The J gene is TRBJ1-1, the V gene TRBV7-9, with D maybe TRBD1 (6 bases). This CDR3 is 15 amino acids long. Germline CDR1 SEHNR, CDR2 FQNEAQ (reference sequence). Trimming shortened V by 5 bases and J by 2 bases, and 15 bases separated the two germline ends. Here the CDR3 DNA reads TGTGCCAGCAGCCCCCCGACAGGCTCTAACACTGAAGCTTTCTTT. It translates to CASSPPTGSNTEAFF.

This clonotype was counted many times. J is TRBJ2-7 and V is TRBV4-1, with D uncertain. The V gene's germline CDR1 is MGHRA and CDR2 YSYEKL. The CDR3 spans 16 residues. V was clipped by 0 bases and J by 0 bases, with 12 bases between them. CDR3: CASSQEFSVASYEQYF. CDR3 nucleotides: TGCGCCAGCAGCCAAGAGTTTTCGGTAGCCTCCTACGAGCAGTACTTC.

As to this clonotype: Mismatch with germline at one junction end may stem from a read error. The chain uses TRBV19 and TRBJ1-1; maybe TRBD1 (5 bases). The V gene's germline CDR1 is LNHDA and CDR2 SQIVND (reference sequence). The CDR3 is 16 amino acids. The CDR3 reads CTSAVTGGRGNTEAFF. CDR3 DNA: TGTACCAGTGCAGTCACCGGGGGTAGGGGGAACACTGAAGCTTTCTTT.

This clonotype was counted a few times. The CDR3: CASSITWGLNQPQHF. The DNA of the CDR3 is TGTGCCAGTAGTATAACGTGGGGACTTAATCAGCCCCAGCATTTT. The chain joins TRBV19 to TRBJ1-5; the D gene is possibly TRBD1 (5 bases). The CDR3 is made up of 15 amino acids. CDR1 is LNHDA and CDR2 is SQIVND in the germline V gene (reference sequence). The ends were cut back, 2 bases at V and 4 bases at J, with 12 bases in the middle.

Turning to this clonotype: A much larger clone differs by one base, so this may be a read error. The gene calls are TRBV10-3 and TRBJ2-1; 8 nucleotides align to TRBD2. Unmatched junction bases numbered 14, after V lost 2 bases and J lost 11 bases. Germline V gene lookup returns CDR1 ENHRY and CDR2 SYGVKD. The CDR3 has 16 residues. The CDR3 spells CAISEPGTGASGQQFF. The CDR3 nucleotides are TGTGCCATCAGTGAGCCAGGGACTGGGGCTAGCGGGCAGCAGTTCTTC.

A word on this clonotype: The junction differs from germline at one of its ends, possibly a read error. The V gene is TRBV2, the J gene TRBJ2-3, with D perhaps given as TRBD1 or TRBD2 (6 bases each). This CDR3 has 12 residues. Looked up from germline, CDR1 is SNHLY and CDR2 is FYNNEI. CDR3 nucleotide sequence: TGTGCCAGCAGTACGGGGGCAGATACACAGTTTTTT. This codes for CASSTGADTQFF.

Only one count was recorded for this clonotype. The chain links TRBV11-1 to TRBJ2-1; D unclear. The CDR3 contains 15 residues. Germline values: CDR1 SGHAT, CDR2 FQDESV (reference sequence). V lost 9 bases to trimming and J lost 7 bases, with 22 bases between them. The CDR3 DNA reads as TGTGCCAGTACGGGCCCCCATATAGTGGGAAATGAGCAGTTCTTC. Amino acids: CASTGPHIVGNEQFF. Drawing the rest from reference TRBV11-1 and TRBJ2-1, the complete variable domain is EAEVAQSPRYKITEKSQAVAFWCDPISGHATLYWYRQILGQGPELLVQFQDESVVDDSQLPKDRFSAERLKGVDSTLKIQPAELGDSAMYLCASTGPHIVGNEQFFGPGTRLTVL.

The chain recombines TRBV30 with TRBJ2-7, with TRBD1 identical over 10 bases. The CDR3 consists of 16 residues. With V trimmed by 4 bases and J by 9 bases, 18 bases remained unmatched. CDR1 and CDR2 (germline): GTSNPN, SVGIG (reference sequence). The CDR3 sequence is CAWNRLLGQGSEGQYF. As DNA, the CDR3 is TGTGCCTGGAACCGTCTTCTGGGACAGGGGAGCGAAGGGCAGTACTTC.

On this clonotype: The junction shows a germline mismatch at one end, possibly a read error. V usage is TRBV12-3 or TRBV12-4 and J usage is TRBJ1-3, with D perhaps matching TRBD1 (5 bases). The CDR3 is 16 residues long. The CDR3 sequence is CVSSFPRAREGNTIYF. The DNA of the CDR3 is TGTGTCAGCAGTTTCCCCAGGGCCAGGGAGGGAAACACCATATATTTT.

This sequence joins TRBV29-1 and TRBJ2-2; possible D gene TRBD2, 5 bases. Germline V gene sequence: CDR1 SQVTM, CDR2 ANQGSEA. Deletions cut 6 bases from V and 1 base from J, with 12 bases between. The CDR3 runs 14 residues. The CDR3 DNA sequence: TGCAGCGTGGTGAGTAGCGTGAACACCGGGGAGCTGTTTTTT. Protein product: CSVVSSVNTGELFF.

In its sample, this clonotype is medium-sized. The chain recombines TRBV11-2 with TRBJ2-3, with D possibly being TRBD2 (7 bases). Trimming removed 5 bases at V and 0 bases at J, with 12 bases between. Per germline, CDR1 SGHAT and CDR2 FQNNGV. The CDR3 spans 15 residues. In nucleotides, the CDR3 is TGTGCCAGCAGCCGGGGGGCAGGGAGCACAGATACGCAGTATTTT. It is translated as CASSRGAGSTDTQYF.

This clonotype has ten or more counts. The rearrangement links TRBV11-2 to TRBJ2-7; 11 bases map to TRBD2. This CDR3 is built from 18 residues. V lost 1 base to trimming and J lost 0 bases; unmatched junction nucleotides: 8. From germline, CDR1 is SGHAT and CDR2 FQNNGV. The CDR3: CASSLGFGSGRGSYEQYF. In DNA, the CDR3 is TGTGCCAGCAGCTTAGGATTTGGTAGCGGGAGGGGCTCCTACGAGCAGTACTTC.

In its sample, this clonotype was seen many times. This chain links TRBV11-2 with TRBJ2-1; 8 bases map to TRBD2. V trimming: 8 bases; J trimming: 0 bases; junction bases outside the gene matches: 6. Germline assignment: CDR1 SGHAT and CDR2 FQNNGV. The length of the CDR3 is 15 residues. The CDR3 region is CASGGGGLSYNEQFF. CDR3 coding DNA: TGTGCCAGCGGTGGCGGGGGGCTCTCCTACAATGAGCAGTTCTTC. The full variable domain, with the rest looked up from reference TRBV11-2 and TRBJ2-1, is EAGVAQSPRYKIIEKRQSVAFWCNPISGHATLYWYQQILGQGPKLLIQFQNNGVVDDSQLPKDRFSAERLKGVDSTLKIQPAKLEDSAVYLCASGGGGLSYNEQFFGPGTRLTVL.

A few counts support this clonotype. The CDR3 carries no conserved terminal phenylalanine or tryptophan, so it likely arises from a read error. The chain carries TRBV11-1 and TRBJ2-2, with a tentative D call TRBD2 (5 bases). This CDR3 region has 17 residues. Germline lookup yields CDR1 SGHAT and CDR2 FQDESV (reference sequence). The CDR3 here is CASRGRTGSANTGELFY. The CDR3, as DNA: TGTGCCAGCAGGGGAAGAACGGGATCCGCGAACACCGGGGAACTGTTTTAT.

The rearrangement links TRBV19 to TRBJ2-7, with D maybe TRBD2 (5 bases). In germline, CDR1 is LNHDA, CDR2 SQIVND (reference sequence). The V end was cut by 11 bases, the J end by 5 bases, with 13 bases between. The CDR3 contains 11 residues. CDR3: CASGLRDEQYF. The CDR3 DNA follows: TGTGCCTCCGGACTGAGGGACGAGCAGTACTTC.

As for this clonotype: A much larger clone differs from this one at a single base, so this may be a read error. This rearrangement joins TRBV10-2 to TRBJ1-1; D is ambiguous. CDR1 is WSHSY, CDR2 SAAADI, per germline. This CDR3 spans 14 amino acids. Here the CDR3 reads CASRAGPSSTETFF. DNA of the CDR3: TGCGCCTCCCGGGCCGGCCCTTCGTCCACTGAAACTTTCTTT.

This clonotype has a count of ten or more. The chain links TRBV10-2 to TRBJ1-6; the match to TRBD1 covers 8 bases. This CDR3 spans 14 amino acids. Germline values: CDR1 WSHSY, CDR2 SAAADI. V was clipped by 0 bases and J by 10 bases; unmatched bases: 2. The CDR3 region has the DNA TGCGCCAGCAGTGAGTCGGGACAGGCATCACCCCTCCACTTT. Translated, it gives CASSESGQASPLHF.

The chain recombines TRBV5-1 with TRBJ1-1; 8 nucleotides line up with TRBD1. Germline CDR1 and CDR2: SGHRS and YFSETQ. The CDR3 loop spans 15 amino acids. The junction had 12 bases not matched to a gene; V was cut back by 4 bases and J by 7 bases. The CDR3 sequence is CASSPTQGASNEAFF. The CDR3 DNA reads as TGCGCCAGCAGCCCGACTCAGGGGGCAAGTAATGAAGCTTTCTTT.

As to this clonotype: This is likely a read error, given that the CDR3 carries no conserved phenylalanine or tryptophan at its end. No DNA is shown, since the ends of the CDR3 on it are uncertain; the CDR3 is the one TCRdb lists. The chain links TRBV4-2 to TRBJ2-7; no DNA check was done on the table's D call, TRBD2. Ends included, the CDR3 has 15 residues. Germline V gene sequence: CDR1 LGHNA, CDR2 YNFKEQ. The CDR3: CASSQGGLGSYEQYL.